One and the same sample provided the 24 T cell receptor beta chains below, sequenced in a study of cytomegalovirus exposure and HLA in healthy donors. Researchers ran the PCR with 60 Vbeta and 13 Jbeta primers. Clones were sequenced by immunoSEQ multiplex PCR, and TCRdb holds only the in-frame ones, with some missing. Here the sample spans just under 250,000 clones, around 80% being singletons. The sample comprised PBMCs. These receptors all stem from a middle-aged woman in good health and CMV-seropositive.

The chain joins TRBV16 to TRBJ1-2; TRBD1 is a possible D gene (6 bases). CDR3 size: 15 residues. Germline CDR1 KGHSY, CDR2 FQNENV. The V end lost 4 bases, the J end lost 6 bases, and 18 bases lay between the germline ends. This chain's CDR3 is CASSPDPGRGDGYTF. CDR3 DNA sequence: TGTGCCAGCAGCCCCGATCCGGGCAGGGGCGATGGCTACACCTTC.

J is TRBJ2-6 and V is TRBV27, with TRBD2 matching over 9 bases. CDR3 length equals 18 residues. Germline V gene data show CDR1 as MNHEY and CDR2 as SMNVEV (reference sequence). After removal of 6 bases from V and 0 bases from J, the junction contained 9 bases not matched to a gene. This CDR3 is CASRPRLAASSGANVLTF. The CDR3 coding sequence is TGTGCCAGCAGACCCCGACTAGCGGCTTCCTCTGGGGCCAACGTCCTGACTTTC.

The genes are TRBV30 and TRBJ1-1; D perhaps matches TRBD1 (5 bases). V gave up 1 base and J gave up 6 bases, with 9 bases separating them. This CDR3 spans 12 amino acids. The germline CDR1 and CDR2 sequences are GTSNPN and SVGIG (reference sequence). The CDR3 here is CAWSEVQAEAFF. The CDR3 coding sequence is TGTGCCTGGAGTGAAGTACAGGCTGAAGCTTTCTTT.

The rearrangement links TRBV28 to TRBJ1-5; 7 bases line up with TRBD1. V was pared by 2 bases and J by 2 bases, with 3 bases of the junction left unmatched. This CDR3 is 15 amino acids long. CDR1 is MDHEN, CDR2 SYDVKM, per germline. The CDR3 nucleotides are TGTGCCAGCAGTTTAGGACAGGTCGGCAATCAGCCCCAGCATTTT. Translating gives CASSLGQVGNQPQHF.

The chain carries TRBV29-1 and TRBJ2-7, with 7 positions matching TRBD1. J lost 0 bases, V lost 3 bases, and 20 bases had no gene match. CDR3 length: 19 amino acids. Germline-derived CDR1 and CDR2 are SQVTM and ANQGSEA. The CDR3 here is CSVEEWVGQGVSVSYEQYF. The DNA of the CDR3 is TGCAGCGTTGAGGAGTGGGTGGGCCAGGGGGTGAGTGTCTCCTACGAGCAGTACTTC.

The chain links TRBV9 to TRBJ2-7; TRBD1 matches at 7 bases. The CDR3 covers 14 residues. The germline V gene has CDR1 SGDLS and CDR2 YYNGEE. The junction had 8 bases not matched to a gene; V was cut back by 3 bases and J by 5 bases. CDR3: CASSATGTVDEQYF. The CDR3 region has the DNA TGTGCCAGCAGCGCGACAGGGACAGTGGACGAGCAGTACTTC.

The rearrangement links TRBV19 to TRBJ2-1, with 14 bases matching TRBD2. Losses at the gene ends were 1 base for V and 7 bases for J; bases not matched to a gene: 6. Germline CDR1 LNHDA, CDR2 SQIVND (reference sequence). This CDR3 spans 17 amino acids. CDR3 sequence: CASSIGLAGGPGNEQFF. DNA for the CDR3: TGTGCCAGTAGTATAGGACTAGCGGGAGGGCCTGGGAATGAGCAGTTCTTC.

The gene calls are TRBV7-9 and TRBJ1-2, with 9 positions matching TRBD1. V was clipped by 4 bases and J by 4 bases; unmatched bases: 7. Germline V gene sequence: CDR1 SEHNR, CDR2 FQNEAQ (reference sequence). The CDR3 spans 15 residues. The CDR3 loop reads CASSYNRGLGYGYTF. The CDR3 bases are TGTGCCAGCAGCTACAACAGGGGGCTAGGCTATGGCTACACCTTC.

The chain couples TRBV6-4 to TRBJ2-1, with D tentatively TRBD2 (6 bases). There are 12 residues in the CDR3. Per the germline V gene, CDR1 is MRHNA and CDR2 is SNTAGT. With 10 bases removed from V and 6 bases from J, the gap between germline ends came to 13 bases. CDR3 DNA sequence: TGTGCCACTACCAGCGGGTTCAATGAGCAGTTCTTC. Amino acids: CATTSGFNEQFF.

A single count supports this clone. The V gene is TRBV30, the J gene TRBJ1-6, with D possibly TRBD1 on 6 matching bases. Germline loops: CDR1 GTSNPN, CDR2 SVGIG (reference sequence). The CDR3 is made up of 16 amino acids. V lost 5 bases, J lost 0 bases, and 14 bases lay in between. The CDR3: CAWGATGSSYNSPLHF. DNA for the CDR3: TGTGCCTGGGGGGCGACAGGTAGCTCCTATAATTCACCCCTCCACTTT.

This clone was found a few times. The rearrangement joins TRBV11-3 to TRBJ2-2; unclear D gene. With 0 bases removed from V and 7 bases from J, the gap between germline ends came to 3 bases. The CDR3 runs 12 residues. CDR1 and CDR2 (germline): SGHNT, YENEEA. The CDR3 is CASSLDLGELFF. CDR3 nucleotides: TGTGCCAGCAGCTTAGATCTCGGGGAGCTGTTTTTT. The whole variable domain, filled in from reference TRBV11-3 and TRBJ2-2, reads EAGVVQSPRYKIIEKKQPVAFWCNPISGHNTLYWYLQNLGQGPELLIRYENEEAVDDSQLPKDRFSAERLKGVDSTLKIQPAELGDSAVYLCASSLDLGELFFGEGSRLTVL.

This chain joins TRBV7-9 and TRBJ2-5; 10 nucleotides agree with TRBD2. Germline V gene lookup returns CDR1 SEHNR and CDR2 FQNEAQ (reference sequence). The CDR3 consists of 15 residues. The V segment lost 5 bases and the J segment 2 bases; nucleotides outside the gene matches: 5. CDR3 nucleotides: TGTGCCAGCAGCCCCGTAGCGGGGGGTCAAGAGACCCAGTACTTC. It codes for CASSPVAGGQETQYF.

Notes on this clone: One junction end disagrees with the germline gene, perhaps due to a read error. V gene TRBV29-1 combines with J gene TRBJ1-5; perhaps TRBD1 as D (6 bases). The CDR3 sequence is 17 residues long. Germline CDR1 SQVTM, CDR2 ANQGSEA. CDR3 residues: CSVLDNLGAGDNQLQHF. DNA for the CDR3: TGCAGCGTTCTTGATAATCTCGGGGCAGGGGACAATCAGCTCCAGCATTTT.

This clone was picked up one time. The DNA of the CDR3 is TGTGCCAGCAGAGGGACAGGCAAAAACATTCAGTACTTC. Residues: CASRGTGKNIQYF. This chain links TRBV6-5 with TRBJ2-4; 8 bases match TRBD1. This CDR3 comprises 13 residues. Germline CDR1 reads MNHEY; CDR2 reads SVGAGI. V lost 6 bases to trimming and J lost 3 bases; unmatched junction nucleotides: 1.

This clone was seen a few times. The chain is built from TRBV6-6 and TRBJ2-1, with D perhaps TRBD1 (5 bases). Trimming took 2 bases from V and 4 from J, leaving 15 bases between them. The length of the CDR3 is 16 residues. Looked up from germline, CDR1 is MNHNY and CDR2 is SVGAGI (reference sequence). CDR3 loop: CASSYGGAGNYNEQFF. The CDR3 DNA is TGTGCCAGCAGTTACGGTGGGGCAGGGAATTACAATGAGCAGTTCTTC.

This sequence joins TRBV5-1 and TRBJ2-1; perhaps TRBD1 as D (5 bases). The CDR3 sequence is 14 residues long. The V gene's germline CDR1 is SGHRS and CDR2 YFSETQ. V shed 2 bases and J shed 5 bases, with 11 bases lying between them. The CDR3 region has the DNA TGCGCCAGCAGCTTTAGGGGATCGCACAATGAGCAGTTCTTC. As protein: CASSFRGSHNEQFF.

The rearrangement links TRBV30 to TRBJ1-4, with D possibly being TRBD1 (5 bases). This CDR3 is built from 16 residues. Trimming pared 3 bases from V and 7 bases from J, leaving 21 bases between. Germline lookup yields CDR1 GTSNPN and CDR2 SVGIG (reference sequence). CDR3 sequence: CAWSLGVTGLGEKLFF. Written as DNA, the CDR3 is TGTGCCTGGAGCCTAGGGGTCACAGGCTTGGGTGAAAAACTGTTTTTT.

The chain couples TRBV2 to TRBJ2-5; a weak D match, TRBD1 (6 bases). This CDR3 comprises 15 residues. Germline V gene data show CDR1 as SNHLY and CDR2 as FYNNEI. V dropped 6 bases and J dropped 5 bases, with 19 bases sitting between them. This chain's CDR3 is CASSVDSPGSETQYF. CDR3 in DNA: TGTGCCAGCAGCGTGGACAGCCCGGGGTCGGAGACCCAGTACTTC.

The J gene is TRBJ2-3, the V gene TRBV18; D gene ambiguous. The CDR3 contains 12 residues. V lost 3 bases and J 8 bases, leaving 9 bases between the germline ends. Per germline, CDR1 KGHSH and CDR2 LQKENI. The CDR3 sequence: CASSPLDGTQYF. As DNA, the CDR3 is TGTGCCAGCTCACCGCTAGACGGTACGCAGTATTTT. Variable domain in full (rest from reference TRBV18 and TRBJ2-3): NAGVMQNPRHLVRRRGQEARLRCSPMKGHSHVYWYRQLPEEGLKFMVYLQKENIIDESGMPKERFSAEFPKEGPSILRIQQVVRGDSAAYFCASSPLDGTQYFGPGTRLTVL.

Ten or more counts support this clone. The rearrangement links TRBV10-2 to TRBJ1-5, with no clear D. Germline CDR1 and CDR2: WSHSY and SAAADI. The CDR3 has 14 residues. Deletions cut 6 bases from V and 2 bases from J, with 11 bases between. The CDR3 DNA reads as TGCGCCAGCAGCGTCTTAGCGGGCAATCAGCCCCAGCATTTT. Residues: CASSVLAGNQPQHF.

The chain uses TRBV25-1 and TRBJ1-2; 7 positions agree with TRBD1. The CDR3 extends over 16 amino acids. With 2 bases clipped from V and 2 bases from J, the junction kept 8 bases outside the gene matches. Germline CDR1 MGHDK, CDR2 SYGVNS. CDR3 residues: CASSEAVGGSNYGYTF. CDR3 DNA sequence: TGTGCCAGCAGTGAAGCGGTAGGGGGCAGCAACTATGGCTACACCTTC.

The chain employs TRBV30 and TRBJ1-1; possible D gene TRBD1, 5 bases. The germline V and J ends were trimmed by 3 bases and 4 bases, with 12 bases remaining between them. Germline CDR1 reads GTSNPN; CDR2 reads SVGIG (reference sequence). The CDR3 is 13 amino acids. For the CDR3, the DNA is TGTGCCTGGAGCCGGGGAGGGGCCACTGAAGCTTTCTTT. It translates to CAWSRGGATEAFF. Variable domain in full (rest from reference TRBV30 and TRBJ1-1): SQTIHQWPATLVQPVGSPLSLECTVEGTSNPNLYWYRQAAGRGLQLLFYSVGIGQISSEVPQNLSASRPQDRQFILSSKKLLLSDSGFYLCAWSRGGATEAFFGQGTRLTVV.

As DNA, the CDR3 is TGTGCCAGCAGCCCGGGAGTGGTCTCCTACTTC. This translates into CASSPGVVSYF. The V call is TRBV2, the J call TRBJ2-5; tentative D call: TRBD2 (6 bases). This CDR3 spans 11 amino acids. With 6 bases removed from V and 14 bases from J, the gap between germline ends came to 16 bases. CDR1 and CDR2 from the germline V gene are SNHLY and FYNNEI.

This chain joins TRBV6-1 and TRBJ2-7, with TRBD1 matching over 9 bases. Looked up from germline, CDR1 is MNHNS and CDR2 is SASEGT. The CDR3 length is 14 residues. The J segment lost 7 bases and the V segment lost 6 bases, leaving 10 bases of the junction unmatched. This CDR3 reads CASRVPGQGKEQYF. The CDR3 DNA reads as TGTGCCAGCAGAGTTCCGGGACAGGGTAAAGAGCAGTACTTC.